These T cell receptor beta chains were read from a single sample in a study of shared clonotypes between healthy human individuals. Generated by immunoSEQ multiplex PCR, the TCRdb table keeps only in-frame clones and is missing some. This sample has some 550,000 clones, with around 97% found just once. Sequenced input: naive CD4+ T cells sorted from blood. These TCRs come from a woman aged 25 to 45 in good health. Both conserved end residues are part of each CDR3. Each record gives: clone size, V gene, D gene, J gene, CDR3 protein, CDR3 DNA. D genes are given only for firm matches. Expanded clones are given a class, and other clones once, few, many or no size at all.

>.|TRBV5-1|TRBD1|TRBJ2-1
CASSLQGGEQFF
TGCGCCAGCAGCCTACAGGGGGGTGAGCAGTTCTTC
>.|TRBV15|TRBD2|TRBJ2-1
CATSRDAGQGGSEQFF
TGTGCCACCAGCAGAGATGCGGGTCAGGGAGGGAGTGAGCAGTTCTTC
>.|TRBV27|TRBD2|TRBJ2-1
CASSLRREGYNEQFF
TGTGCCAGCAGTTTAAGACGGGAGGGGTACAATGAGCAGTTCTTC
>.|TRBV5-1|.|TRBJ2-5
CASSLWETQYF
TGCGCCAGCAGCTTGTGGGAGACCCAGTACTTC
>.|TRBV7-9|.|TRBJ2-1
CASSLDSYSWQFF
TGTGCCAGCAGCTTAGATTCCTATAGCTGGCAGTTCTTC
>once|TRBV19|.|TRBJ1-6
CASSPRVSQGRTLHF
TGTGCCAGTAGCCCCAGGGTCAGCCAAGGTAGGACCCTCCACTTT
>once|TRBV7-9|.|TRBJ1-5
CASSAGGNYQPQHF
TGTGCCAGCAGCGCGGGGGGGAACTATCAGCCCCAGCATTTT
>.|TRBV27|TRBD2|TRBJ2-1
CASSPGLYNEQFF
TGTGCCAGCAGCCCGGGACTATACAATGAGCAGTTCTTC
>.|TRBV7-3|TRBD2|TRBJ2-1
CASSLVASGRVNEQFF
TGTGCCAGCAGCTTAGTGGCTAGCGGGAGGGTAAATGAGCAGTTCTTC
>.|TRBV28|.|TRBJ2-1
CASSYQAGTNEQFF
TGTGCCAGCAGTTATCAGGCGGGAACTAATGAGCAGTTCTTC